What follows describes a single T cell receptor (beta chain). CDR3 length: 17 residues. V shed 1 base and J shed 0 bases, with 10 bases lying between them. Germline V lookup: CDR1 SGHTA, CDR2 FQGNSA. Original processing notes: Amplified reference gene primers provided the basis for estimating nucleated cell counts. Libraries were prepared by immunoSEQ multiplex PCR; TCRdb keeps only in-frame clonotypes and omits some of them. V and J calls and clone size are those listed in that table; D and trimming were worked out from the DNA. The sample consists of roughly 220,000 clones, approximately 83% of them appearing once. This sample is drawn from a study of blood T cell repertoires in COVID-19. Study details: Researchers got acute and convalescent COVID-19 samples from the United States, Italy and Spain. In each case, the material was cDNA or gDNA derived from T cells, B-cell-depleted T cells, or PBMCs.

The J gene is TRBJ1-6, the V gene TRBV7-2, with no clear D. The material sequenced was peripheral blood. The receptor was isolated from a woman aged 55-69 years with acute or convalescent COVID-19. The CDR3 DNA is TGTGCCAGCAGCTTAGGGTCGGGGAGCTCCTATAATTCACCCCTCCACTTT. Protein sequence: CASSLGSGSSYNSPLHF.